This T cell receptor beta chain was sequenced for a study of blood T cells in healthy people across ages. Primed by a sample-barcoded 5' primer and a J-beta primer mix, a second PCR proceeded for roughly 6 to 12 cycles. One entry per CDR3 protein, called by TCRdb with MiXCR from the 5' RACE reads. The sample has 700,000 to 950,000 distinct CDR3 sequences; roughly 44% are singletons. General study results and limits: Per million T cells, the diversity of TCR beta decreased roughly linearly as age advanced.

On this clonotype: Its antigen is not known.

The CDR3 covers 10 residues. Germline loops: CDR1 SEHNR, CDR2 FQNEAQ (reference sequence). Trimming shortened V by 6 bases and J by 13 bases, and 10 bases separated the two germline ends. Sequenced sample: blood. This TCR was recovered from a woman aged 60-75 years in good health. V gene TRBV7-9 combines with J gene TRBJ2-1; D possibly matches TRBD1 or TRBD2 (5 bases each). The CDR3 DNA follows: TGTGCCAGCAGGGGGGAGACCCAGTTCTTC. Protein product: CASRGETQFF.